The entry that follows covers one TCR beta chain sequence. No antigen is known for it. Primers included in the PCR were 60 Vbeta and 13 Jbeta primers. Data came from immunoSEQ multiplex PCR; TCRdb stores just in-frame clones and leaves some out. The sample has fewer than 150,000 clones, roughly 80% seen once. This record comes from a study of cytomegalovirus exposure and HLA in healthy donors. Whole-study findings and limits: Earlier analysis looked at TCR beta V segments, and most were productive about 87% or about 30% of the time. Clonal expansion was found to be greater in HLA-associated TCR beta chains than in equally common others in a later analysis. A cluster of highly shared sequence variants was likely a sequencing artifact.

Germline V CDR1 and CDR2: MDHEN, SYDVKM. The CDR3 covers 12 residues. The ends were cut back, 7 bases at V and 4 bases at J, with 10 bases in the middle. These donors, healthy bone marrow donors, were studied. The sequence was collected from a man between 50 and 59 years old in good health and CMV-seronegative. The J gene is TRBJ1-2, the V gene TRBV28; TRBD1 might be the D (5 bases). Sequencing was done on a sample of PBMCs. The CDR3 spells CASNRGSYGYTF. The CDR3 DNA follows: TGTGCCAGCAATAGGGGATCCTATGGCTACACCTTC.